The rows below give T cell receptor beta chains drawn from one sample of a study of OX40 agonist ivuxolimab in advanced cancers. Sequencing was performed with immunoSEQ multiplex PCR; in TCRdb, only in-frame clones are kept and a portion is missing. Among roughly 70,000 clones listed, roughly four fifths were seen once. The sample in question was CD4+ or CD8+ T cells sorted from blood, obtained in a trial of the OX40 agonist ivuxolimab. The receptors here all came from an adult with an advanced solid tumor such as melanoma, head and neck, liver or kidney cancer. Each CDR3 is given with its conserved first and last residue. Fields, in order: CDR3 DNA, CDR3 protein, D gene, clone size, J gene, V gene. The D gene is left open where the match is weak. Clone size is not always given. Where it is, it says once, few, many or a class for expanded clones.

CDR3nt: TGTGCCAGCAGTTCCCAGACAGGGAGCGGCTACACCTTC; CDR3aa: CASSSQTGSGYTF; d_gene: TRBD1; abundance: -; j_gene: TRBJ1-2; v_gene: TRBV28
CDR3nt: TGTGCCAGCAGTGAAATTACAGGAAGTTTGGGCTATGGCTACACCTTC; CDR3aa: CASSEITGSLGYGYTF; d_gene: -; abundance: -; j_gene: TRBJ1-2; v_gene: TRBV6-1
CDR3nt: TGTGCCAGCAGCTTGGATGCGGAAGGTCTTCGGTATTTT; CDR3aa: CASSLDAEGLRYF; d_gene: -; abundance: once; j_gene: TRBJ2-3; v_gene: TRBV11-3
CDR3nt: TGCGCCAGCAGCTTGGTTCAGGGGCTGGAGGAGACCCAGTACTTC; CDR3aa: CASSLVQGLEETQYF; d_gene: -; abundance: -; j_gene: TRBJ2-5; v_gene: TRBV5-1
CDR3nt: TGTGCCAGCAGTGGCAGGGGACAGGGGACCTACGAGCAGTACTTC; CDR3aa: CASSGRGQGTYEQYF; d_gene: TRBD1; abundance: -; j_gene: TRBJ2-7; v_gene: TRBV28
CDR3nt: TGTGCCAGCAGGGGACAGGGGGGTGTAAATCAGCCCCAGCATTTT; CDR3aa: CASRGQGGVNQPQHF; d_gene: TRBD1; abundance: -; j_gene: TRBJ1-5; v_gene: TRBV28
CDR3nt: TGTGCCAGCAGCCTGGGGACTAGGGAGCTGTTTTTT; CDR3aa: CASSLGTRELFF; d_gene: TRBD2; abundance: -; j_gene: TRBJ2-2; v_gene: TRBV7-9
CDR3nt: TGTGCCAGCTCACTACCCGGTACCGGCTATGGCTACACCTTC; CDR3aa: CASSLPGTGYGYTF; d_gene: -; abundance: -; j_gene: TRBJ1-2; v_gene: TRBV18
CDR3nt: TGTGCCAGCAGCGGACTAGCGGGGGCCGATGGAGGGGATACGCAGTATTTT; CDR3aa: CASSGLAGADGGDTQYF; d_gene: TRBD2; abundance: -; j_gene: TRBJ2-3; v_gene: TRBV2
CDR3nt: TGTGCCAGCAGTTTACCGGGGAAAGAGACCCAGTACTTC; CDR3aa: CASSLPGKETQYF; d_gene: -; abundance: -; j_gene: TRBJ2-5; v_gene: TRBV28
CDR3nt: TGTGCTAGTGGTTTGGAGGGTGAAGCTTTCTTT; CDR3aa: CASGLEGEAFF; d_gene: -; abundance: -; j_gene: TRBJ1-1; v_gene: TRBV12-5
CDR3nt: TGTGCCAGCAGCTTTGAGAACAGGCCGCTAGCCAAAAACATTCAGTACTTC; CDR3aa: CASSFENRPLAKNIQYF; d_gene: -; abundance: -; j_gene: TRBJ2-4; v_gene: TRBV11-2
CDR3nt: TGCAGCGTTGCAAGGTACGCCTACAATGAGCAGTTCTTC; CDR3aa: CSVARYAYNEQFF; d_gene: -; abundance: -; j_gene: TRBJ2-1; v_gene: TRBV29-1
CDR3nt: TGTGCCAGCAGTTTTAGGCAGGGCTATGAGCAGTTCTTC; CDR3aa: CASSFRQGYEQFF; d_gene: -; abundance: -; j_gene: TRBJ2-1; v_gene: TRBV2
CDR3nt: TGTGCCAGCAGTTACCTGGCGGGAGGGCCTCAAGGCGAGCAGTACTTC; CDR3aa: CASSYLAGGPQGEQYF; d_gene: TRBD2; abundance: -; j_gene: TRBJ2-7; v_gene: TRBV6-5
CDR3nt: TGTGCCAGCAGCGTAGCTACCGGGGCCGGGGACCTAGCCTTACAGAGCGAGCAGTACTTC; CDR3aa: CASSVATGAGDLALQSEQYF; d_gene: -; abundance: -; j_gene: TRBJ2-7; v_gene: TRBV9
CDR3nt: TGCAGCGCCCGCTTTGGGGGAGGACTTTTGGACTATGGCTACACCTTC; CDR3aa: CSARFGGGLLDYGYTF; d_gene: -; abundance: -; j_gene: TRBJ1-2; v_gene: TRBV29-1
CDR3nt: TGTGCCAGCAGCCTCTCGGCCAGGGACACTGAAGCTTTCTTT; CDR3aa: CASSLSARDTEAFF; d_gene: -; abundance: once; j_gene: TRBJ1-1; v_gene: TRBV6-5
CDR3nt: TGTGCCAGCAGTGGGGCTAAAGGGACGGGAGTAACAGATACGCAGTATTTT; CDR3aa: CASSGAKGTGVTDTQYF; d_gene: -; abundance: -; j_gene: TRBJ2-3; v_gene: TRBV6-1
CDR3nt: TGTGCCATCAGTGACCGCGGACTAGCGGAAGACAATGAGCAGTTCTTC; CDR3aa: CAISDRGLAEDNEQFF; d_gene: TRBD2; abundance: once; j_gene: TRBJ2-1; v_gene: TRBV10-3
CDR3nt: TGCGCCAGCAGCCGGAATGGACTAGCGGATAACAATGAGCAGTTCTTC; CDR3aa: CASSRNGLADNNEQFF; d_gene: TRBD2; abundance: -; j_gene: TRBJ2-1; v_gene: TRBV4-1
CDR3nt: TGCAGTGCTATCGACAGGGGTAAAAACACCTTC; CDR3aa: CSAIDRGKNTF; d_gene: TRBD1; abundance: -; j_gene: TRBJ1-2; v_gene: TRBV20-1
CDR3nt: TGCAGCGTTGAGCGCGACAGACGGCCCACTGAAGCTTTCTTT; CDR3aa: CSVERDRRPTEAFF; d_gene: -; abundance: -; j_gene: TRBJ1-1; v_gene: TRBV29-1
CDR3nt: TGTGCCACCAGCAGAGACTCCTTTGGCTACACCTTC; CDR3aa: CATSRDSFGYTF; d_gene: -; abundance: -; j_gene: TRBJ1-2; v_gene: TRBV15
CDR3nt: TGCGCCAGCAGATACCAAGGGGGGAACACTGAAGCTTTCTTT; CDR3aa: CASRYQGGNTEAFF; d_gene: -; abundance: -; j_gene: TRBJ1-1; v_gene: TRBV5-1
CDR3nt: TGCGCCAGCAGCTTTACAGGGGGCGATCAGCCCCAGCATTTT; CDR3aa: CASSFTGGDQPQHF; d_gene: TRBD1; abundance: few; j_gene: TRBJ1-5; v_gene: TRBV5-1
CDR3nt: TGTGCCAGCAGCCCATTCGGGGGCGACACTGAAGCTTTCTTT; CDR3aa: CASSPFGGDTEAFF; d_gene: -; abundance: -; j_gene: TRBJ1-1; v_gene: TRBV28
CDR3nt: TGCAGCGTTGCGGACTCAGGAGAGACCCAGTACTTC; CDR3aa: CSVADSGETQYF; d_gene: -; abundance: -; j_gene: TRBJ2-5; v_gene: TRBV29-1
CDR3nt: TGTGCCAGTAGTATAGTACAGCGGGGGCCGAACAATGAGCAGTTCTTC; CDR3aa: CASSIVQRGPNNEQFF; d_gene: TRBD2; abundance: -; j_gene: TRBJ2-1; v_gene: TRBV19
CDR3nt: TGCGCCAGCAACCGGGGGAGGCAGCGGGATAACACAGATACGCAGTATTTT; CDR3aa: CASNRGRQRDNTDTQYF; d_gene: TRBD2; abundance: -; j_gene: TRBJ2-3; v_gene: TRBV5-1
CDR3nt: TGCGCCAGCAGCTACGGACTAGCGGGGACTACGCAGTATTTT; CDR3aa: CASSYGLAGTTQYF; d_gene: TRBD2; abundance: -; j_gene: TRBJ2-3; v_gene: TRBV5-1
CDR3nt: TGTGCCAGCACAAAGGGACAGCCCAATCAGCCCCAGCATTTT; CDR3aa: CASTKGQPNQPQHF; d_gene: TRBD1; abundance: -; j_gene: TRBJ1-5; v_gene: TRBV28
CDR3nt: TGTGCCAGCAGAGCCAACGGACAGGGGGGATATGGCTACACCTTC; CDR3aa: CASRANGQGGYGYTF; d_gene: TRBD1; abundance: -; j_gene: TRBJ1-2; v_gene: TRBV2
CDR3nt: TGTGCCAGCAGCAGGACGGGGGCTAACTACGAGCAGTACTTC; CDR3aa: CASSRTGANYEQYF; d_gene: -; abundance: -; j_gene: TRBJ2-7; v_gene: TRBV6-5
CDR3nt: TGTGCCAGCAGCTTAGCGGGGGCGAGAGGGGAGCTGTTTTTT; CDR3aa: CASSLAGARGELFF; d_gene: -; abundance: -; j_gene: TRBJ2-2; v_gene: TRBV7-2
CDR3nt: TGTGCCAGCAGCTTAGGGGCTAGCGGGTTAAACGTGGAGACCCAGTACTTC; CDR3aa: CASSLGASGLNVETQYF; d_gene: TRBD2; abundance: -; j_gene: TRBJ2-5; v_gene: TRBV11-2
CDR3nt: TGCGCCAGCAGCTCAGACCCGACAGGGAGTGGGGAAAAACTGTTTTTT; CDR3aa: CASSSDPTGSGEKLFF; d_gene: TRBD1; abundance: -; j_gene: TRBJ1-4; v_gene: TRBV5-1
CDR3nt: TGTGCCAGCAGTTCCGATGGACAGGTTAGCAATCAGCCCCAGCATTTT; CDR3aa: CASSSDGQVSNQPQHF; d_gene: TRBD1; abundance: few; j_gene: TRBJ1-5; v_gene: TRBV6-6
CDR3nt: TGTGCCAGCAGTTTATTTGGCAGAGGGAATTCACCCCTCCACTTT; CDR3aa: CASSLFGRGNSPLHF; d_gene: -; abundance: -; j_gene: TRBJ1-6; v_gene: TRBV28
CDR3nt: TGTGCCAGCAGTGCCGGCAACACAGATACGCAGTATTTT; CDR3aa: CASSAGNTDTQYF; d_gene: -; abundance: -; j_gene: TRBJ2-3; v_gene: TRBV2
CDR3nt: TGCGCCAGCAGCCAGTCCTCGAATAGCAGGCTCTCCTATAATTCACCCCTCCACTTT; CDR3aa: CASSQSSNSRLSYNSPLHF; d_gene: -; abundance: -; j_gene: TRBJ1-6; v_gene: TRBV4-3
CDR3nt: TGTGCCACCGCGGGGGGCAGCCAAGAGACCCAGTACTTC; CDR3aa: CATAGGSQETQYF; d_gene: TRBD2; abundance: -; j_gene: TRBJ2-5; v_gene: TRBV2
CDR3nt: TGTGCCAGCAGTTTTTACGAGGGGGGCACTGAAGCTTTCTTT; CDR3aa: CASSFYEGGTEAFF; d_gene: -; abundance: -; j_gene: TRBJ1-1; v_gene: TRBV28
CDR3nt: TGCAGCGTTGGGACAGGGAACCAGCCGGAGACCCAGTACTTC; CDR3aa: CSVGTGNQPETQYF; d_gene: TRBD1; abundance: -; j_gene: TRBJ2-5; v_gene: TRBV29-1
CDR3nt: TGTGCCAGCATTCCTCAGGGGGGCCATAGGGCTTTCTTT; CDR3aa: CASIPQGGHRAFF; d_gene: TRBD1; abundance: once; j_gene: TRBJ1-1; v_gene: TRBV7-2